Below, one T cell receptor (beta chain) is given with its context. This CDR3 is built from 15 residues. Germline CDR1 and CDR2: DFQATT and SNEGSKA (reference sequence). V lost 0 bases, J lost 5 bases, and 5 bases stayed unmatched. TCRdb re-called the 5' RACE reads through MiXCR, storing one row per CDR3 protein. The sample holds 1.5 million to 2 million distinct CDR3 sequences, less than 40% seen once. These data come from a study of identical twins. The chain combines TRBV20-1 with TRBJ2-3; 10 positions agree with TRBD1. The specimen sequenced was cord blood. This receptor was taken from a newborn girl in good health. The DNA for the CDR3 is TGCAGTGCTAGAGATCTGACAGGGGGCGTAGATACGCAGTATTTT. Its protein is CSARDLTGGVDTQYF.